This paragraph reports one TCR beta chain. This record belongs to a study of blood T cell repertoires in COVID-19. Study in general: The analysed material was cDNA or gDNA that came from T cells, B-cell-depleted T cells, or PBMCs.

Original methodology: Estimation of nucleated cell counts relied on the amplification of reference gene primers. Profiled with immunoSEQ multiplex PCR; TCRdb holds only in-frame clones, not every one. That table furnishes V, J and clone size, whereas the DNA furnished D and trimming. The sample holds 90,000 to 100,000 clones; around nine tenths are singletons and the top ten take approximately 10%. Trimming cost V 5 bases and J 5 bases; bases outside gene matches: 9. Germline CDR1 and CDR2: KGHSH and LQKENI. The CDR3 loop spans 15 amino acids. The sample comprised peripheral blood. V is TRBV18 and J is TRBJ1-1; 9 bases agree with TRBD1. The clonotype comes from a man aged 50 or older with acute or convalescent COVID-19. CDR3 nucleotide sequence: TGTGCCAGCTCATCCCGCACAGGGGGCGATACTGAAGCTTTCTTT. It encodes CASSSRTGGDTEAFF.